The 11 T cell receptor beta chains below all came from one sample that was sequenced in a study of blood T cell repertoires in COVID-19. Data came from immunoSEQ multiplex PCR; TCRdb stores just in-frame clones and leaves some out. The sample yields 150,000 to 200,000 clones, about 89% seen once. The sequenced sample consisted of peripheral blood. These receptor sequences come from a man aged 18 to 30 who had recovered from COVID-19.

The rearrangement links TRBV27 to TRBJ1-3; 8 bases are shared with TRBD1. Per the germline V gene, CDR1 is MNHEY and CDR2 is SMNVEV (reference sequence). This CDR3 comprises 14 residues. J gave up 3 bases and V 9 bases, and 7 bases lay outside the gene matches. The CDR3 DNA is TGTGCCAGTAGACAGGGGATAAATGGAAACACCATATATTTT. This sequence encodes CASRQGINGNTIYF.

J is TRBJ1-4 and V is TRBV5-6; TRBD1 agrees at 7 bases. The junction had 7 bases not matched to a gene; V was cut back by 5 bases and J by 6 bases. Germline V gene data show CDR1 as SGHDT and CDR2 as YYEEEE. This CDR3 region has 14 residues. CDR3: CASSYDREYEKLFF. CDR3 sequence (DNA): TGTGCCAGCAGTTACGACAGGGAATATGAAAAACTGTTTTTT.

The J gene is TRBJ1-1, the V gene TRBV15; D remains unclear. Per germline, CDR1 LNHNV and CDR2 YYDKDF (reference sequence). The V gene lost 0 bases and the J gene lost 2 bases, with 7 bases spanning the gap. This CDR3 has 14 amino acids. CDR3 in amino acids: CATSRDRINTEAFF. The CDR3 DNA reads TGTGCCACCAGCAGAGACAGGATCAACACTGAAGCTTTCTTT. Based on the CDR3 plus reference TRBV15 and TRBJ1-1, the full variable domain is DAMVIQNPRYQVTQFGKPVTLSCSQTLNHNVMYWYQQKSSQAPKLLFHYYDKDFNNEADTPDNFQSRRPNTSFCFLDIRSPGLGDTAMYLCATSRDRINTEAFFGQGTRLTVV.

This chain joins TRBV5-1 and TRBJ2-7; 9 bases match TRBD1. The V gene end was trimmed by 5 bases and the J gene end by 0 bases; junction bases not matched to a gene: 6. Germline-derived CDR1 and CDR2 are SGHRS and YFSETQ. CDR3 size: 15 residues. This CDR3 is CASRVGQGRSYEQYF. The CDR3 bases are TGCGCCAGCAGGGTCGGACAGGGGCGCTCCTACGAGCAGTACTTC.

This clone was found a few times. The genes are TRBV27 and TRBJ1-1, with 9 bases that match TRBD1. After removal of 4 bases from V and 4 bases from J, the junction contained 10 bases not matched to a gene. CDR3 length equals 16 residues. Per germline, CDR1 MNHEY and CDR2 SMNVEV (reference sequence). Written as DNA, the CDR3 is TGTGCCAGCAGTTCCCTCGAGACAGGGGGTATCACTGAAGCTTTCTTT. Residues: CASSSLETGGITEAFF.

CDR3 in amino acids: CAWSVSTGRTEAFF. The CDR3 DNA follows: TGTGCCTGGAGTGTAAGTACAGGGAGAACTGAAGCTTTCTTT. The chain carries TRBV30 and TRBJ1-1; a possible D gene is TRBD1 (6 bases). This CDR3 region has 14 residues. Germline assignment: CDR1 GTSNPN and CDR2 SVGIG (reference sequence). Deletions cut 0 bases from V and 5 bases from J, with 13 bases between. The full variable domain, rest sourced from reference TRBV30 and TRBJ1-1, is SQTIHQWPATLVQPVGSPLSLECTVEGTSNPNLYWYRQAAGRGLQLLFYSVGIGQISSEVPQNLSASRPQDRQFILSSKKLLLSDSGFYLCAWSVSTGRTEAFFGQGTRLTVV.

The chain uses TRBV5-1 and TRBJ2-5; 10 bases align to TRBD1. This CDR3 is built from 15 residues. V was pared by 4 bases and J by 5 bases, with 8 bases of the junction left unmatched. Germline CDR1 reads SGHRS; CDR2 reads YFSETQ. CDR3 sequence reads: CASSRRTGGGETQYF. The CDR3 DNA reads as TGCGCCAGCAGCCGTCGGACAGGGGGAGGGGAGACCCAGTACTTC.

This CDR3 reads CASSQDRASGVEQYF. The CDR3 coding sequence is TGCGCCAGCAGCCAAGATAGGGCTAGCGGGGTCGAGCAGTACTTC. V usage is TRBV4-3 and J usage is TRBJ2-7, with 9 nucleotides matching TRBD2. The ends lost 0 bases at V and 6 bases at J; junction bases unmatched: 6. Germline-derived CDR1 and CDR2 are LGHNA and YSLEER. The CDR3 spans 15 residues.

The CDR3 sequence is CASRPGGAGGYGYTF. The CDR3 nucleotides read TGTGCCAGCAGACCTGGAGGGGCAGGGGGCTATGGCTACACCTTC. The chain combines TRBV7-2 with TRBJ1-2; 7 bases agree with TRBD1. V shed 6 bases, J shed 4 bases, and the junction held 11 bases outside the gene matches. Germline values: CDR1 SGHTA, CDR2 FQGNSA. The CDR3 consists of 15 residues.

The CDR3 DNA is TGCGCCAGCAGCTTACAGGGGCACGAGACCCAGTACTTC. Its translation: CASSLQGHETQYF. The J gene is TRBJ2-5, the V gene TRBV5-1, with 7 bases that match TRBD1. The CDR3 runs to 13 residues. Per the germline V gene, CDR1 is SGHRS and CDR2 is YFSETQ. V was clipped by 2 bases and J by 5 bases; unmatched bases: 3.

The chain carries TRBV13 and TRBJ1-2; no reliable D call. Germline V CDR1 and CDR2: PRHDT, FYEKMQ (reference sequence). Trimming removed 5 bases at V and 2 bases at J, with 12 bases between. The CDR3 spans 14 residues. The DNA for the CDR3 is TGTGCCAGCAGCCCCGGAGGGTCCAACTATGGCTACACCTTC. Its protein product is CASSPGGSNYGYTF.